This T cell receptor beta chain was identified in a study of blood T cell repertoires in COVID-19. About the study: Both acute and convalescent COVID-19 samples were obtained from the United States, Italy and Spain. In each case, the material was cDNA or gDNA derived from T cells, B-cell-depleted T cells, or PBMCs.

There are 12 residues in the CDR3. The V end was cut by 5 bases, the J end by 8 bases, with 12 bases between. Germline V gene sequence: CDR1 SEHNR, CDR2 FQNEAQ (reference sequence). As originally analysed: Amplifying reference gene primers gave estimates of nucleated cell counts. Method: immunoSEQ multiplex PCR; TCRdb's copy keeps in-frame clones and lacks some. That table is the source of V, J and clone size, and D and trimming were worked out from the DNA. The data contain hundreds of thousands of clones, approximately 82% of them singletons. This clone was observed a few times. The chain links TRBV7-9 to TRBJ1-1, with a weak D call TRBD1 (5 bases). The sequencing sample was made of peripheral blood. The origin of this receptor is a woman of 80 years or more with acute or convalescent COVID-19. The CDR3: CASSHMTAEAFF. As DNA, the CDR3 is TGTGCCAGCAGCCACATGACAGCCGAAGCTTTCTTT.